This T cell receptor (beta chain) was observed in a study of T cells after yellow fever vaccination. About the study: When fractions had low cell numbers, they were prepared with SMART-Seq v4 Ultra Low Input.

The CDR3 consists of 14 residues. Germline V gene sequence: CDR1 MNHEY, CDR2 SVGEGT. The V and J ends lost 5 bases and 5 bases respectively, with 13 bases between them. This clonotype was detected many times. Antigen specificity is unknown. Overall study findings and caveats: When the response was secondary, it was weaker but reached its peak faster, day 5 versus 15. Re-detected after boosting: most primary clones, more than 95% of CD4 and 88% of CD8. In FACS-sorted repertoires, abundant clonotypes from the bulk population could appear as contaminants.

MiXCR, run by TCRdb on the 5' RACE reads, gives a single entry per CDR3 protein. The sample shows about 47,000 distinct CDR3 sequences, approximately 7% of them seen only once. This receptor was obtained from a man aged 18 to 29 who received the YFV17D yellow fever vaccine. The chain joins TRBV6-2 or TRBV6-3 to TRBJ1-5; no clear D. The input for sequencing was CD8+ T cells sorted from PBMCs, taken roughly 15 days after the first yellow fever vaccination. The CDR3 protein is CASSLSGLYQPQHF. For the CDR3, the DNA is TGTGCCAGCAGTCTCTCCGGACTTTATCAGCCCCAGCATTTT.